This note documents a single T cell receptor (beta chain) sequence. This clone was detected only a few times. Its recognized antigen is unknown. No quality values exist for individual bases; no much larger clone is one base distant. The source of the sample is a study of cytomegalovirus exposure and HLA in healthy donors (dated by TCRdb to about 2017). With respect to the entire study: An earlier analysis of roughly 610 of the donors reported 276 Gb of sequence data and roughly 120 million unique TCR beta sequences obtained from around 190 million T cells. Typing coverage differed by locus: A, B, C, DRB1 and DQB1 were typed in roughly 629-630 donors, DQA1 in 522, DPA1 in some 600, and DPB1 in around 490. Among around 400 genotyped donors of the cohort, an average of around 240,000 unique TCR beta nucleotide sequences were sequenced per donor, 15% to 20% of them non-productive. To study patterns of TCR occurrence, a later analysis re-analyzed previously published TCR beta repertoires from 666 donors and added high-resolution HLA genotyping. All discovery cohort repertoires had been generated using a single sequencing platform. The study profiled the T cell repertoires of hundreds of subjects by immunosequencing and related them to cytomegalovirus serostatus. The genetic ancestry cluster associated with self-reported Caucasian donors included about 81% of the roughly 390 genotyped donors. In a later genetic analysis, genome-wide SNP genotypes for about three fifths of the roughly 670 donors were used, and that subset was treated as a discovery cohort. To predict cytomegalovirus infection status, the study combined high-throughput TCR immunosequencing, statistical association of individual TCRs with disease status, and machine learning. Approximately 300 gigabases of sequencing data and approximately 91 million unique TCR sequences made up an early release that covered roughly 670 HLA-typed donors. Rather than using new phenotypic data, the later analysis identified candidate immune exposures from TCR beta sequences and from how often those sequences occurred across donors. Donor age, sex, ethnicity and CMV serostatus were compiled alongside the repertoire data. In addition to the first cohort of 500 to 850 subjects, a separate validation cohort of 130 or so different subjects was used. In an earlier analysis of 587 of the donors, high-throughput TCR beta sequencing was used to judge whether each TCR beta V gene segment behaved as functional or pseudogenic. HLA typing included class I and class II loci at four-digit resolution. Because of strong linkage in the cohort, roughly five DR-DQ haplotypes were treated as single units for association and clustering. The study aimed to test whether cataloging public T cell receptors could reveal signatures of past pathogen exposure.

Inclusive of the bounding cysteine and phenylalanine, the CDR3 is 14 residues long. Kept here is only the CDR3 DNA, which spans 42 bases and is read in frame from base 1. Cut back by 0 bases and 5 bases, the V and J ends lie 8 bases apart. For CDR1 and CDR2, the germline V gene lists LGHNA and YNFKEQ. Results the study describes overall, beyond this receptor: For the cohort, immune exposure information was limited to CMV serostatus. A later analysis found that HLA-associated TCR beta chains were more clonally expanded and had lower generation probabilities than equally common non-associated chains. A cluster of highly shared sequence variants was judged likely to represent a technical artifact of the sequencing pipeline. Assigning TCR associations to individual alleles was difficult when HLA alleles, especially DR and DQ, strongly co-occurred. In a later analysis, some 18,000 TCR beta sequences were associated with specific HLA alleles at a false discovery rate of 0.05. In a later analysis, TCR association rates were found to vary across HLA loci, with the most associated TCRs seen for DRB1 alleles and the fewest for HLA-C alleles. The cohort was sequenced for TCR beta chains only, and without alpha or paired-chain data the features that could be detected were limited. In a later genetic analysis, fewer N-insertions in productive TCRs were reported among donors in an Asian-associated ancestry cluster than the approximately 630-donor mean. Because counts were too low, roughly 18 rarely observed V segments, including chromosome 9 orphons, were left out of the earlier analysis of approximately 580 of the donors. The study gave a list of about 170 TCR beta chains associated with cytomegalovirus. A further reported finding was that TCR beta sequences accurately predicted the HLA-A and HLA-B alleles for most subjects in the first cohort. Linkage disequilibrium might explain the correlated functional status among segregating V segments, but an unknown experimental factor could not be excluded. The 87-base-pair reads could not distinguish some IMGT-functional V segments, including TRBV6-2 and TRBV6-3, so those segments were excluded. HLA typing was unavailable for some donors at each locus, so association tests used only the typed subset. A later analysis found that most CMV-associated TCR beta chains appeared HLA-restricted, with HLA associations seemingly driven largely by CMV exposure. The classifier was reported to diagnose cytomegalovirus status with high specificity and sensitivity in both the original cohort and the validation cohort. A later genetic analysis associated a missense DCLRE1C variant with V-gene and J-gene trimming of TCR beta chains, and an independent cohort replicated the association. In a later analysis, several top co-occurrence clusters were reported to appear linked to parvovirus B19, influenza, CMV and Epstein-Barr virus. While some public TCRs were present in many individuals, most TCR sequences turned up only very rarely across donors. Roughly uniform sequencing depth across donors was assumed in presence/absence analyses, although this assumption may not hold. In an earlier analysis of about 550 of the donors, most TCR beta V segments were observed in productive rearrangements about 87% or about 30% of the time, broadly matching IMGT annotations. A few of the identified cytomegalovirus-associated TCR beta chains were confirmed in vitro to be specific for cytomegalovirus antigens. It was suggested by the authors that the approach could potentially be generalized to other disease states and immunological phenotypes.

Library generation was performed with the immunoSEQ multiplex PCR assay. For the multiplex PCR, a mixture combining 60 forward primers for TCR Vbeta segments and 13 reverse primers for TCR Jbeta segments was used. A multiplex PCR assay on genomic DNA amplified the CDR3 region of rearranged TCR beta genes. On the Illumina HiSeq System, the amplified TCR beta libraries were sequenced as 87-base-pair reads. Regarding the original processing steps: In a later analysis, tens of millions of unique TCR beta chains were counted across the roughly 610 repertoires, and approximately 11 million of these chains were shared by at least two donors. Raw reads were error-corrected and collapsed into unique sequences by a nearest-neighbor algorithm in which closely related sequences were merged to remove PCR and sequencing errors. Alignment of CDR3 sequences to IMGT reference sequences was used to assign V, D and J gene segments. Each retained sequence needed at least a six-nucleotide match to both a V gene segment and a J gene segment. Rearrangements were called productive when the CDR3 lacked stop codons and stayed in frame with V and J; all others were non-productive. Following IMGT convention, CDR3 was defined as the stretch from the second conserved V-encoded cysteine to the conserved J-encoded phenylalanine. The earlier analysis of about 640 of the donors excluded any sequence lacking an unambiguous match to a single V gene segment. An earlier analysis of a few hundred of the donors classified V segments as functional when productive rearrangements were above 56.7% and as segregating when the standard deviation between donors was above 5%. A statistical classification framework was developed to diagnose cytomegalovirus status using the catalog of TCR beta chain sequences. In a later analysis, TCR nucleotide sequences were compared against IMGT/GENE-DB human TR gene sequences so that V and J genes could be assigned. A later analysis assigned CDR3 sequences and most-parsimonious VDJ recombination scenarios with the TCRdist pipeline. A later analysis defined each TCR beta chain by its CDR3 amino acid sequence plus V-gene family, and excluded reads lacking a unique V-gene family. As a way to deal with suspected cross-contamination and a sequencing artifact, a later analysis dropped roughly 620 nucleotide sequences that were highly shared and had low generation probability. In a later analysis, a clonal expansion index was calculated for each public chain from normalized within-repertoire ranks of inferred template counts. Generation probabilities in a later analysis came from a VDJ recombination model fitted to out-of-frame rearrangements, and those results were checked against IGoR. A later analysis scored TCR-TCR, TCR-HLA and TCR-CMV co-occurrence with hypergeometric tests, applying a repertoire-size bias correction to TCR pairs. To estimate false discovery rates, a later analysis permuted the HLA or CMV assignments 20 times. In a later analysis, co-occurring TCRs were grouped using DBSCAN, with TCRdist sequence similarity added in when clustering inside HLA-allele-positive subsets. Co-occurrence clustering excluded repertoires with fewer than 30,000 or more than 120,000 public chains, plus five with anomalous nucleotide sharing. In its TCRdb copy, this immuneACCESS table keeps in-frame sequences only and misses some clones. Where compared with another copy, unresolved V genes explain less than half of these, and the others have no known cause. That table is the source of V, J and clone size, and D and trimming were worked out from the DNA. Here the sample has about 130,000 clones; around 81% occur a single time. The ten largest clones represent about 1.8% of the sample.

The cohort was made up of around 720 healthy bone marrow donors. All cohort members were sampled while nominally healthy, although unrecorded immune exposures were likely present. The donor tested CMV seronegative and was one of the 352 seronegative cohort members. Each donor provided a peripheral blood sample, and peripheral blood mononuclear cells were used for TCR beta sequencing. Genomic DNA was extracted from the blood cell samples with the Qiagen DNeasy Blood Extraction Kit. Material for sequencing was PBMCs. The V and J genes are TRBV4-2 and TRBJ2-1; a weak D assignment points to TRBD1 (6 bases agree). The receptor was derived from a woman in her forties or fifties in good health and CMV-seronegative. Here the CDR3 is given as CASSQEDRDNEQFF. Here is the DNA: TGTGCCAGCAGCCAAGAGGACAGAGACAATGAGCAGTTCTTC.